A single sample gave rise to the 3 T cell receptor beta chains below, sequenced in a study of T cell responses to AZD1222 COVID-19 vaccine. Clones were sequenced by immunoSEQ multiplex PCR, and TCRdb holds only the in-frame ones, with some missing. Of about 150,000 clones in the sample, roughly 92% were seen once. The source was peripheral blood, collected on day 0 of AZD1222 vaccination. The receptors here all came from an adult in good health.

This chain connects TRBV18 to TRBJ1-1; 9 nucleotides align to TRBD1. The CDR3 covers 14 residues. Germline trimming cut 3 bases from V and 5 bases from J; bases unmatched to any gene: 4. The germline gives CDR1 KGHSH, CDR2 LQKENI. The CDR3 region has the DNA TGTGCCAGCTCACCTACAGGGGGCGGAACTGAAGCTTTCTTT. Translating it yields CASSPTGGGTEAFF.

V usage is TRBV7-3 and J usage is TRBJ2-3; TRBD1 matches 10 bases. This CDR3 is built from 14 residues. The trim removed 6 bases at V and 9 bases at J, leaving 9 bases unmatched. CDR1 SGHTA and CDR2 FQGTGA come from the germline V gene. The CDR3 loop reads CASSKTGGRDTQYF. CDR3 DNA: TGTGCCAGCAGTAAGACAGGGGGCAGAGACACGCAGTATTTT.

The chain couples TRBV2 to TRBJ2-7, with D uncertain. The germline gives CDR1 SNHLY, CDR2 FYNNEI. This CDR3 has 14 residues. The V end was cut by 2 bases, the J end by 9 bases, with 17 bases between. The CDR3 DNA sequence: TGTGCCAGCAGTGAATGGGGTAGCTCCCTAGTGCAGTACTTC. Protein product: CASSEWGSSLVQYF.